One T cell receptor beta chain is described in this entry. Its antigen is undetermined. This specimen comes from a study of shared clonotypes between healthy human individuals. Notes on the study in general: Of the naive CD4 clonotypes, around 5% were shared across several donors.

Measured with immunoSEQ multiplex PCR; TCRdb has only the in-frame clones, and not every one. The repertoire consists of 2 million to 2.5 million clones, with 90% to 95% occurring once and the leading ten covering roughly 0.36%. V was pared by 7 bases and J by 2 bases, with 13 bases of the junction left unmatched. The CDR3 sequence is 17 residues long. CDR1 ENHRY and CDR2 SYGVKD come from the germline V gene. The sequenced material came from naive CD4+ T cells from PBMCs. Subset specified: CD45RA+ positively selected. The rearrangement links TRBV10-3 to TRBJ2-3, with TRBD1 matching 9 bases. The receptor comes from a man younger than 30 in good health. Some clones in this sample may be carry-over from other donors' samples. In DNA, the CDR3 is TGTGCCATCAAGGGGGCCCGGGACAGGGCGCTCACAGATACGCAGTATTTT. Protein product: CAIKGARDRALTDTQYF.